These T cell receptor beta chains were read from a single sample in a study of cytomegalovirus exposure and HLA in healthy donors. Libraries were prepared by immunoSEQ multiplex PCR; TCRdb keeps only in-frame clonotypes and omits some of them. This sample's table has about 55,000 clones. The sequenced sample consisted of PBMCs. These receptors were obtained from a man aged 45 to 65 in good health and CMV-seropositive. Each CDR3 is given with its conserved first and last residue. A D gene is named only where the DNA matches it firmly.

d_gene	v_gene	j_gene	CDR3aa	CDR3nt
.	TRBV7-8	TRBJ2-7	CASSLRRGGKGVYEQYF	TGTGCCAGCAGCCTACGCAGGGGAGGGAAGGGGGTTTACGAGCAGTACTTC
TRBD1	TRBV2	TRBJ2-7	CASRAGTGIYEQYF	TGTGCCAGCAGGGCCGGGACAGGGATCTACGAGCAGTACTTC
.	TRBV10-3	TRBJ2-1	CAISELGGETYNEQFF	TGTGCCATCAGTGAGTTGGGCGGGGAGACTTACAATGAGCAGTTCTTC
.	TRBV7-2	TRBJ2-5	CASSLRFLAQETQYF	TGTGCCAGCAGCCTTAGATTTCTAGCTCAAGAGACCCAGTACTTC
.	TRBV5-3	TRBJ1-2	CARSLVMRGYTF	TGTGCCAGAAGCTTGGTGATGAGAGGCTACACCTTC
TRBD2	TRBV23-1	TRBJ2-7	CASSPRGDGPSYEQYF	TGCGCCAGCAGTCCCCGGGGGGACGGCCCCTCCTACGAGCAGTACTTC
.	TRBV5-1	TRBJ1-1	CASSLDPAGLNTEAFF	TGCGCCAGCAGCTTGGATCCGGCAGGGTTGAACACTGAAGCTTTCTTT
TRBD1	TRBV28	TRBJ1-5	CASIGPSTGVPQHF	TGTGCCAGCATAGGCCCCTCGACAGGGGTTCCCCAGCATTTT
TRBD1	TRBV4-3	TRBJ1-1	CASKGQPGNTEAFF	TGCGCCAGCAAGGGACAGCCCGGGAACACTGAAGCTTTCTTT
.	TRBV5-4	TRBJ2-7	CASSYDSSSYEQYF	TGTGCCAGCAGCTACGACAGCAGCTCCTACGAGCAGTACTTC
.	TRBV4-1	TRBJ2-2	CASSHQGSGELFF	TGCGCCAGCAGCCACCAGGGGTCCGGGGAGCTGTTTTTT
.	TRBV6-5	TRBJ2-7	CASSYSQGTGEQYF	TGTGCCAGCAGTTACTCGCAGGGAACGGGTGAGCAGTACTTC